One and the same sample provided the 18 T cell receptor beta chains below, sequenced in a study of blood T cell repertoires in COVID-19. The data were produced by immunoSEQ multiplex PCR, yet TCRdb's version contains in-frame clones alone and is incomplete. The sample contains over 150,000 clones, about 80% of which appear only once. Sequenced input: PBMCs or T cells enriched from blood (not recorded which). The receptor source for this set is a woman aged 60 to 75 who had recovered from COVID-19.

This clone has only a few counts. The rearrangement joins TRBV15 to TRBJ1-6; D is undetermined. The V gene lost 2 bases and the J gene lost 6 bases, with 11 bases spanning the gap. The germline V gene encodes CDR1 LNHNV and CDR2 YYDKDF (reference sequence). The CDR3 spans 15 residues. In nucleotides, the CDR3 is TGTGCCACCAGCAGAAAGGACGCGGGTAATTCACCCCTCCACTTT. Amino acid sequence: CATSRKDAGNSPLHF.

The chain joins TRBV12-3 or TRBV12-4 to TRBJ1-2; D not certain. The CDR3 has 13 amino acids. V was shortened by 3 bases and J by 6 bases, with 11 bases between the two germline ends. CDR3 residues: CASSFWGEDGYTF. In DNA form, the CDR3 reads TGTGCCAGCAGTTTTTGGGGAGAGGATGGCTACACCTTC.

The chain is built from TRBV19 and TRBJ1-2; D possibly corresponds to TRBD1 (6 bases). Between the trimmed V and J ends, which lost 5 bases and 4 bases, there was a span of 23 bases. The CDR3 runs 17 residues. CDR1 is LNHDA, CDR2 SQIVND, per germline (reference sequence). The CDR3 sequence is CASSQPYPGQTSYGYTF. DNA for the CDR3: TGTGCCAGTAGTCAACCATACCCTGGACAGACCAGCTATGGCTACACCTTC.

The CDR3 loop is CASKGQGPGNTIYF. The CDR3, as DNA: TGTGCCAGCAAGGGACAGGGCCCTGGAAACACCATATATTTT. The chain has TRBV2 and TRBJ1-3, with 9 nucleotides matching TRBD1. The CDR3 is 14 residues long. Trimming took 7 bases from V and 2 from J; bases not matched to a gene: 3. CDR1 and CDR2 from the germline V gene are SNHLY and FYNNEI. The whole variable domain, remainder taken from reference TRBV2 and TRBJ1-3, is EPEVTQTPSHQVTQMGQEVILRCVPISNHLYFYWYRQILGQKVEFLVSFYNNEISEKSEIFDDQFSVERPDGSNFTLKIRSTKLEDSAMYFCASKGQGPGNTIYFGEGSWLTVV.

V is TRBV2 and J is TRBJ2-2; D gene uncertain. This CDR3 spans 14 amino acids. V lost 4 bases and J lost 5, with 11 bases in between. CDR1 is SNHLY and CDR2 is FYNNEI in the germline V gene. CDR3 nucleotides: TGTGCCAGCAGTGTTTCGGTGACTACCGGGGAGCTGTTTTTT. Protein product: CASSVSVTTGELFF.

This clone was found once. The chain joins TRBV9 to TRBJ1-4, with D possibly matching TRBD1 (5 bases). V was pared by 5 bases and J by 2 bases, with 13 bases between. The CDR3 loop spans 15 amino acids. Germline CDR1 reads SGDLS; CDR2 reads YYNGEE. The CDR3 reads CASRGGGSTNEKLFF. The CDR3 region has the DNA TGTGCCAGCAGAGGCGGGGGTAGCACTAATGAAAAACTGTTTTTT. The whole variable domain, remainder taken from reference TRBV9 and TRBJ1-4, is DSGVTQTPKHLITATGQRVTLRCSPRSGDLSVYWYQQSLDQGLQFLIQYYNGEERAKGNILERFSAQQFPDLHSELNLSSLELGDSALYFCASRGGGSTNEKLFFGSGTQLSVL.

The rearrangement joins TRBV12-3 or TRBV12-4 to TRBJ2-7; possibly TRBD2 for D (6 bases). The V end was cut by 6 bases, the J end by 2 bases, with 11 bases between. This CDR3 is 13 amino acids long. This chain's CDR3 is CASSTTRAYEQYF. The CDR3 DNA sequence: TGTGCCAGCAGCACGACTAGGGCCTACGAGCAGTACTTC.

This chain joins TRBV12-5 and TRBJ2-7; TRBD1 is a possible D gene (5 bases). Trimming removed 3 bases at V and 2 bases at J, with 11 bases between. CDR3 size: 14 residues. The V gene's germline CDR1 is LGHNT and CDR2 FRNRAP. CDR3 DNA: TGTGCTAGTGGTTTAGGGGCAGTCCCCTACGAGCAGTACTTC. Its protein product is CASGLGAVPYEQYF.

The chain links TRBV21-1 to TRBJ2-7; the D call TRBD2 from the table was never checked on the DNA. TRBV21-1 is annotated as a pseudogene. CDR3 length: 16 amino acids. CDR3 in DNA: TGTGCCAGCAGCAAGGGAAGGGACGGAGGGTCCTACGAGCAGTACTTC. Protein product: CASSKGRDGGSYEQYF.

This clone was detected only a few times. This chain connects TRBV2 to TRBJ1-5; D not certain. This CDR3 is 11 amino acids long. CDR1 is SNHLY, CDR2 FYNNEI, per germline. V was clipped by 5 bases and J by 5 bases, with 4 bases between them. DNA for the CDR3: TGTGCCAGCAGTTTCGATCAGCCCCAGCATTTT. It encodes CASSFDQPQHF.

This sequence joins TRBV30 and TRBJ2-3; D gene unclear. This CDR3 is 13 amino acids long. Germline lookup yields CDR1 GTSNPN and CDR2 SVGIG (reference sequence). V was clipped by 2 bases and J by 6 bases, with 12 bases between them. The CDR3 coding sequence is TGTGCCTGGAGTTCCGGGTCAGCCGATACGCAGTATTTT. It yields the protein CAWSSGSADTQYF.

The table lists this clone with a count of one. The CDR3 DNA sequence: TGCGCCAGCAGCTTGGAGGGGACAGGGGGGGAATCTGAAGCTTTCTTT. Its protein product is CASSLEGTGGESEAFF. The rearrangement links TRBV5-1 to TRBJ1-1; 11 bases are shared with TRBD1. The V segment lost 0 bases and the J segment 6 bases; nucleotides outside the gene matches: 7. The CDR3 contains 16 residues. CDR1 is SGHRS, CDR2 YFSETQ, per germline.

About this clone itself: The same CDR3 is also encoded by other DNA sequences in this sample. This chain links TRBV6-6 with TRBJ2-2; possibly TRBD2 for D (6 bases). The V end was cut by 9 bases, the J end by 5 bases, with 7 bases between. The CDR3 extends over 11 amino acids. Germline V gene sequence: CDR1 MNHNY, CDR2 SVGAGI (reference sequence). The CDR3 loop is CASRETGELFF. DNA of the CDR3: TGTGCCAGTCGGGAGACCGGGGAGCTGTTTTTT.

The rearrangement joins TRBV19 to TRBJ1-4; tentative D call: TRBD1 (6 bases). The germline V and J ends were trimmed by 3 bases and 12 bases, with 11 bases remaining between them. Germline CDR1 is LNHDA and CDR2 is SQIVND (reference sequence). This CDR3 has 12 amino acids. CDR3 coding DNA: TGTGCCAGTAGTATGGGCAGGACAGAACTGTTTTTT. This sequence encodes CASSMGRTELFF.

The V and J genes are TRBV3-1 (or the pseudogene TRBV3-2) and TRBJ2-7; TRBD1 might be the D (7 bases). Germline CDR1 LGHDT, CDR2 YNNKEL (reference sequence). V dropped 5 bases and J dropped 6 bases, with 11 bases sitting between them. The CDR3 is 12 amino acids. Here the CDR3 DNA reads TGTGCCAGCAGCGGCGGGACAGCCGAGCAGTACTTC. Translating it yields CASSGGTAEQYF.

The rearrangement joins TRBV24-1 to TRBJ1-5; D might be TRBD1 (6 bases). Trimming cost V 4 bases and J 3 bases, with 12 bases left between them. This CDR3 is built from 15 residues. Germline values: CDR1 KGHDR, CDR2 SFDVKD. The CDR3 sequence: CATSDPGQINQPQHF. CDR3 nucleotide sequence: TGTGCCACCAGTGACCCGGGACAAATCAATCAGCCCCAGCATTTT.

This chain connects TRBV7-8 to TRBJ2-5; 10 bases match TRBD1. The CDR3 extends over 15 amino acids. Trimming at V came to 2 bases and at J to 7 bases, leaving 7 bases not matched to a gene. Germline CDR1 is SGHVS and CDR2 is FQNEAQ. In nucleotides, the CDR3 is TGTGCCAGCAGCTTACCGATAGGACAGGGGGGGACCCAGTACTTC. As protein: CASSLPIGQGGTQYF.

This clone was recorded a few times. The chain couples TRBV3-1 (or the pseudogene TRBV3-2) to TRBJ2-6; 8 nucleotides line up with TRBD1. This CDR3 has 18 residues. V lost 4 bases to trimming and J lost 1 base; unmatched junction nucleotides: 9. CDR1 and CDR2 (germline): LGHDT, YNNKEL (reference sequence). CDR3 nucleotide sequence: TGTGCCAGCAGCCTAGACGGACAGGGTCGATCTGGGGCCAACGTCCTGACTTTC. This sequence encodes CASSLDGQGRSGANVLTF.